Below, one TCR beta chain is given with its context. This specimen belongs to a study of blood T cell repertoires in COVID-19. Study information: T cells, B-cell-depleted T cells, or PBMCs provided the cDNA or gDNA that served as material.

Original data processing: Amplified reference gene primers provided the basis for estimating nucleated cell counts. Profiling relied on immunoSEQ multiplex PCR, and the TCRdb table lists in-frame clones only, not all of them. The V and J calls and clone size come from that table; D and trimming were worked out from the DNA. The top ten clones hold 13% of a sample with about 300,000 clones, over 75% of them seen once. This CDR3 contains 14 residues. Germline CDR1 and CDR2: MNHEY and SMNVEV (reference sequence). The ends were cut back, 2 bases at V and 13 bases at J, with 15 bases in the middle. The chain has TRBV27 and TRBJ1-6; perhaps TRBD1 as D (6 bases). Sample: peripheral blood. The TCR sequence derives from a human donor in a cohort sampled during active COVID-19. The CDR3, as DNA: TGTGCCAGCAGTTTAAGGGAAGGACAGTTGCCCCTCCACTTT. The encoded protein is CASSLREGQLPLHF.